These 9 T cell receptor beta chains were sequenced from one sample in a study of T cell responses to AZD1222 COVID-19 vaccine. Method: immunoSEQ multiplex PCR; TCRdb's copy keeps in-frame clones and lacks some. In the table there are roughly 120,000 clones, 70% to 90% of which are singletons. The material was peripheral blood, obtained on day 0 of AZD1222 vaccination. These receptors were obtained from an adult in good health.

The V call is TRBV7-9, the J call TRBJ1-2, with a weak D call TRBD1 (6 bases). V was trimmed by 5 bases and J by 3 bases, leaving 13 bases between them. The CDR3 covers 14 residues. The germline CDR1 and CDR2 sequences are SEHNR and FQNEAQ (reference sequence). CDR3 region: CASSARQVYYGYTF. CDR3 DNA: TGTGCCAGCAGCGCCAGACAGGTTTACTATGGCTACACCTTC.

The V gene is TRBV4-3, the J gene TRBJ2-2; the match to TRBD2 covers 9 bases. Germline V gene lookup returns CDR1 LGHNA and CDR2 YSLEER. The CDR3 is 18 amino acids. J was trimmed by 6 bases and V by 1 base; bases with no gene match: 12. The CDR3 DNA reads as TGCGCCAGCAGCCAAGGCCCGCTGGTTGCGGGGGGGCCCGGGGAGCTGTTTTTT. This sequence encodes CASSQGPLVAGGPGELFF.

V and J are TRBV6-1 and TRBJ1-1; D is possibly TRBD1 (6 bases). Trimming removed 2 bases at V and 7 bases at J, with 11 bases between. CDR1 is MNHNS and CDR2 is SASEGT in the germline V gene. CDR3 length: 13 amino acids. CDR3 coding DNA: TGTGCCAGCAGTGAAAGGGGGTGGGGTGAAGCTTTCTTT. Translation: CASSERGWGEAFF.

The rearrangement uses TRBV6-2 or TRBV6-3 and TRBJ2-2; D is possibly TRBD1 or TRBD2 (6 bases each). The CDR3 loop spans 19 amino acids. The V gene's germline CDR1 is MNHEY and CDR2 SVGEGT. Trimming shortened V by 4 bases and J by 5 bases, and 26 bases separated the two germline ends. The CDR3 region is CASSWGTGQQGERTGELFF. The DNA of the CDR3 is TGTGCCAGCAGTTGGGGGACTGGACAACAGGGCGAGCGGACCGGGGAGCTGTTTTTT.

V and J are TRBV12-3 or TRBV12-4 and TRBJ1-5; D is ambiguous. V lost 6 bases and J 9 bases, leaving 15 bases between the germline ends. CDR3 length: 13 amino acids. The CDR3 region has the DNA TGTGCCAGCAGGCAGAAATCATTTGGGCCCCAGCATTTT. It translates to CASRQKSFGPQHF.

The CDR3 bases are TGCGCCAGCAGCTCTCTAGGAGAGACCCAGTACTTC. Translated, it gives CASSSLGETQYF. The chain combines TRBV5-1 with TRBJ2-5; D unclear. Germline V gene lookup returns CDR1 SGHRS and CDR2 YFSETQ. The CDR3 totals 12 residues. V lost 3 bases and J lost 4, with 7 bases in between.

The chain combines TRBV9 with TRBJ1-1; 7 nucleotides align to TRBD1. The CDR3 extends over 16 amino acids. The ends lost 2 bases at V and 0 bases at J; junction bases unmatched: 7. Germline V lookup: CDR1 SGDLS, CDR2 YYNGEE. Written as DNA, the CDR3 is TGTGCCAGCAGCGTCGGGACAGATCTCCTGAACACTGAAGCTTTCTTT. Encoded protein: CASSVGTDLLNTEAFF.

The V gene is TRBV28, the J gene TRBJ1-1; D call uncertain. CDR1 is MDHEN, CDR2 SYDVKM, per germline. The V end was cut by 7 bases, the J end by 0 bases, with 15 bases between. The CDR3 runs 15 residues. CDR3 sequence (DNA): TGTGCCAGCATTGTGGGCAGCATCATGAACACTGAAGCTTTCTTT. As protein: CASIVGSIMNTEAFF.

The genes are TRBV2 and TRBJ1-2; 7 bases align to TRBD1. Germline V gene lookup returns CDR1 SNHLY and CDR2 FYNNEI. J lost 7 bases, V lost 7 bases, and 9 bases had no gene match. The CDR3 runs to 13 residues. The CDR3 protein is CASTQFTGAGYTF. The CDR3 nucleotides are TGTGCCAGCACCCAATTCACAGGGGCTGGCTACACCTTC.